Given below is one TCR beta chain in context. The protocol was immunoSEQ multiplex PCR, while the TCRdb copy is restricted to in-frame clones and leaves out a portion. This table has some 70,000 clones, over 75% appearing once. The source of the sample is a study of blood T cell repertoires in COVID-19. Germline CDR1 is MNHNY and CDR2 is SVGAGI (reference sequence). The V end lost 0 bases, the J end lost 5 bases, and 11 bases lay between the germline ends. The CDR3 has 15 residues. V and J are TRBV6-6 and TRBJ2-1; D gene ambiguous. This TCR came from a man aged 50-60 years with active COVID-19. Input material: peripheral blood. The CDR3 DNA reads TGTGCCAGCAGTTACTCTTCCTACGGAGACAATGAGCAGTTCTTC. Protein sequence: CASSYSSYGDNEQFF.